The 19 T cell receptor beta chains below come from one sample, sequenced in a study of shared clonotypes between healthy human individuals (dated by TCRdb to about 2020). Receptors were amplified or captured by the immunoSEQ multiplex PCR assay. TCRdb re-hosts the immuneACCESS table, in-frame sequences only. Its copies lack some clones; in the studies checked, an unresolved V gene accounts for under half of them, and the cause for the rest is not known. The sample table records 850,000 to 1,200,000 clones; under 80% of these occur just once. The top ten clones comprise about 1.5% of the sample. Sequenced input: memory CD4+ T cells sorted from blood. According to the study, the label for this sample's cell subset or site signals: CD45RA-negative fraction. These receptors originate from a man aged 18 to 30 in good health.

CDR3 sequence: CASSRGGPTGHEQYF. For the CDR3, the DNA is TGCGCCAGCAGCCGGGGGGGACCGACAGGGCACGAGCAGTACTTC. The V and J genes are TRBV5-1 and TRBJ2-7; tentatively, D is TRBD2 (8 bases). Germline V gene data show CDR1 as SGHRS and CDR2 as YFSETQ. The CDR3 covers 15 residues. The germline V and J ends were trimmed by 4 bases and 5 bases, with 19 bases remaining between them.

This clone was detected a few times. The CDR3 is CASGPHRGNTEAFF. The CDR3 nucleotides are TGTGCCAGCGGGCCCCACAGGGGGAACACTGAAGCTTTCTTT. This rearrangement joins TRBV2 to TRBJ1-1, with TRBD1 identical over 7 bases. Germline values: CDR1 SNHLY, CDR2 FYNNEI. Trimming cost V 8 bases and J 1 base; bases outside gene matches: 7. The CDR3 contains 14 residues.

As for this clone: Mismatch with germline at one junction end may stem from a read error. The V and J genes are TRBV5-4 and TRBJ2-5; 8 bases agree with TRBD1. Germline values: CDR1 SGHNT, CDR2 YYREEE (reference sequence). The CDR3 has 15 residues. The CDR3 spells CASSQEAGGTQTQYF. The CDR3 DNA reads TGCGCCAGCAGCCAAGAGGCAGGGGGCACACAGACCCAGTACTTC.

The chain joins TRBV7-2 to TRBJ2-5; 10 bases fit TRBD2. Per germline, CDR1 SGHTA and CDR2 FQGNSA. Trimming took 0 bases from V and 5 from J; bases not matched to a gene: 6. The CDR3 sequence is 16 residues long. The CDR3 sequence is CASSLASLAGPETQYF. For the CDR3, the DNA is TGTGCCAGCAGCTTAGCTTCACTAGCGGGACCCGAGACCCAGTACTTC.

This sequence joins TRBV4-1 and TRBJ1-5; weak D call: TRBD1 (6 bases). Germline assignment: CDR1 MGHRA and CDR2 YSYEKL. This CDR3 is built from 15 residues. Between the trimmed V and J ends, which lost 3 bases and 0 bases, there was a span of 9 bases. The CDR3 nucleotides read TGCGCCAGCAGCCATGGACAGAATAGCAATCAGCCCCAGCATTTT. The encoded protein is CASSHGQNSNQPQHF.

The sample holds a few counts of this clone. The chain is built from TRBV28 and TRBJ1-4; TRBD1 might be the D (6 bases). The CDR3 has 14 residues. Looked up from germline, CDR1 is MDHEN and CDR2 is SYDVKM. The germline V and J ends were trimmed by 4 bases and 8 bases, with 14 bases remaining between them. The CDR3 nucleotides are TGTGCCAGCAGTTCGGGACAAAACAAAGAAAAACTGTTTTTT. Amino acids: CASSSGQNKEKLFF.

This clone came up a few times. Here the CDR3 reads CSVGRSSDQPQHF. The CDR3 DNA is TGCAGCGTTGGGAGGTCCAGTGATCAGCCCCAGCATTTT. The V call is TRBV29-1, the J call TRBJ1-5; D is ambiguous. From germline, CDR1 is SQVTM and CDR2 ANQGSEA. V was pared by 4 bases and J by 5 bases, with 12 bases between. The CDR3 is made up of 13 amino acids.

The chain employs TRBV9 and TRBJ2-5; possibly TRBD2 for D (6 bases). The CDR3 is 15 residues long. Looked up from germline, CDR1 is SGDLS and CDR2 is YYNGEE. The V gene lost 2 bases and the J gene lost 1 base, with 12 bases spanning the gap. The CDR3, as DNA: TGTGCCAGCAGCGTTATGGGAGGTGGCCAAGAGACCCAGTACTTC. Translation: CASSVMGGGQETQYF. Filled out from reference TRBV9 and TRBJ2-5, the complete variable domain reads DSGVTQTPKHLITATGQRVTLRCSPRSGDLSVYWYQQSLDQGLQFLIQYYNGEERAKGNILERFSAQQFPDLHSELNLSSLELGDSALYFCASSVMGGGQETQYFGPGTRLLVL.

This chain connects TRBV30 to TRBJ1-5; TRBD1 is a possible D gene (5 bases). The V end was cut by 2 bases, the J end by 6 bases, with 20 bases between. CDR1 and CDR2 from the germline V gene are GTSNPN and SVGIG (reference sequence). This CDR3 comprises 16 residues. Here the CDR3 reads CAWSTRQTHVGQPQHF. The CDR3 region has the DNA TGTGCCTGGAGTACCAGACAGACGCATGTGGGTCAGCCCCAGCATTTT.

The CDR3 sequence is CASSITVTNTEAFF. CDR3 DNA sequence: TGTGCCAGTAGTATAACCGTCACGAACACTGAAGCTTTCTTT. The J gene is TRBJ1-1, the V gene TRBV19; D gene unclear. V lost 2 bases, J lost 1 base, and 8 bases lay in between. Germline lookup yields CDR1 LNHDA and CDR2 SQIVND (reference sequence). CDR3 length: 14 residues.

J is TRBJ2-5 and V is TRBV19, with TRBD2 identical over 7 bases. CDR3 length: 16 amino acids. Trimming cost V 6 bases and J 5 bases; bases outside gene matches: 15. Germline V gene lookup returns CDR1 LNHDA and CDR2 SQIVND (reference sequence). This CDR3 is CASRLTPGPGGETQYF. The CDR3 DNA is TGTGCCAGTAGGTTGACCCCGGGACCGGGAGGCGAGACCCAGTACTTC.

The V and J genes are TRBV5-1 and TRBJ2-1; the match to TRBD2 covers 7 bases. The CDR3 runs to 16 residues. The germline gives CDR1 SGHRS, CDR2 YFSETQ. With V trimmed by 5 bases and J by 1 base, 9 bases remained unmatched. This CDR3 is CASRPGSSGSYNEQFF. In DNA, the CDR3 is TGCGCCAGCAGACCGGGGTCTAGCGGTTCCTACAATGAGCAGTTCTTC.

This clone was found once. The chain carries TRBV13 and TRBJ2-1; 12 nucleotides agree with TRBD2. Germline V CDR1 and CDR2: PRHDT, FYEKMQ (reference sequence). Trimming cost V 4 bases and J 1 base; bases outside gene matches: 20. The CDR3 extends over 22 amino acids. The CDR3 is CASSWGLAGVLPVPTSYNEQFF. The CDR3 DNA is TGTGCCAGCAGCTGGGGACTAGCGGGCGTATTACCCGTACCGACATCCTACAATGAGCAGTTCTTC.

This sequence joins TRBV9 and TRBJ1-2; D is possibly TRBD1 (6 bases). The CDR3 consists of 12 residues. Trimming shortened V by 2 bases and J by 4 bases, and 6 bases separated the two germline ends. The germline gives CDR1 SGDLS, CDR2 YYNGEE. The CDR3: CASSVDSYGYTF. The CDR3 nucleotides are TGTGCCAGCAGCGTGGACAGCTATGGCTACACCTTC.

CDR3 bases: TGTGCCAGCAGCTTGTCTCTCGGCGGGTACGAGCAGTACTTC. It specifies CASSLSLGGYEQYF. This chain links TRBV5-4 with TRBJ2-7; D is perhaps TRBD2 (5 bases). Germline assignment: CDR1 SGHNT and CDR2 YYREEE (reference sequence). There are 14 residues in the CDR3. Trimming cost V 1 base and J 4 bases, with 12 bases left between them.

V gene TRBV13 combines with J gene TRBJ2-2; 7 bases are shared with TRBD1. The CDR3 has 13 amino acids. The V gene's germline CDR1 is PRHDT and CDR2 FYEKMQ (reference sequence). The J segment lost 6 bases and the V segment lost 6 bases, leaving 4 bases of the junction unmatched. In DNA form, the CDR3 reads TGTGCCAGCAGGGTCGACAGGGCCGGGGAGCTGTTTTTT. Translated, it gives CASRVDRAGELFF. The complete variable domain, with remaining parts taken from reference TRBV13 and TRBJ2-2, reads AAGVIQSPRHLIKEKRETATLKCYPIPRHDTVYWYQQGPGQDPQFLISFYEKMQSDKGSIPDRFSAQQFSDYHSELNMSSLELGDSALYFCASRVDRAGELFFGEGSRLTVL.

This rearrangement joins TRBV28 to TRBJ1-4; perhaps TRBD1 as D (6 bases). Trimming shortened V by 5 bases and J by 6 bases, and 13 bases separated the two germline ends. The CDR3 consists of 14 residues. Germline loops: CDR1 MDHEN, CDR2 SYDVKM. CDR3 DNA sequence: TGTGCCAGCAGTGTACTCGGGGGCTATGAAAAACTGTTTTTT. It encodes CASSVLGGYEKLFF.

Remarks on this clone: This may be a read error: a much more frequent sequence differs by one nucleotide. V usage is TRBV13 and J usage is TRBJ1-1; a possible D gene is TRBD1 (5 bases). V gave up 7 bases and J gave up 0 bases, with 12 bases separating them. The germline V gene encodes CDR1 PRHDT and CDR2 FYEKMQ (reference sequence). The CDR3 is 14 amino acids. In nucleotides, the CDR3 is TGTGCCAGCAACTTCACAGGTTTGAACACTGAAGCTTTCTTT. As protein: CASNFTGLNTEAFF.

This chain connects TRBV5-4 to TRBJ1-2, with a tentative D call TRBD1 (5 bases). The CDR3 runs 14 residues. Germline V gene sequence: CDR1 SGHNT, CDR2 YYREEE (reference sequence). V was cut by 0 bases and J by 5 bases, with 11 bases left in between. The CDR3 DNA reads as TGTGCCAGCAGCTTGGCACAGGTAGGGTATGGCTACACCTTC. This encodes CASSLAQVGYGYTF.